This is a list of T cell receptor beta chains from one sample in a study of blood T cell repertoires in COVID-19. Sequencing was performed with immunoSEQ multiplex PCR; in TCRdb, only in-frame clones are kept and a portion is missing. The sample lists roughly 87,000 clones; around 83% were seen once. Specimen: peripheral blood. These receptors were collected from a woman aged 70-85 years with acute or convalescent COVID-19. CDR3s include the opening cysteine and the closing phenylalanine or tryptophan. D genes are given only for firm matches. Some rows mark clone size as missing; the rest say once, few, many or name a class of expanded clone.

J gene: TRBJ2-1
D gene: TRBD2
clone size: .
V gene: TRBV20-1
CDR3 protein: CSASSSGGSSYNEQFF
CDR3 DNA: TGCAGTGCTAGTTCTAGCGGGGGCTCCTCCTACAATGAGCAGTTCTTC

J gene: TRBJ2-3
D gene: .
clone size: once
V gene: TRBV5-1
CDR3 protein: CASSVGGYTDTQYF
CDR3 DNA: TGCGCCAGCAGCGTAGGGGGATACACAGATACGCAGTATTTT

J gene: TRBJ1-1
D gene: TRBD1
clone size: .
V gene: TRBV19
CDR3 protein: CASGDRGLTEAFF
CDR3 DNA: TGTGCCAGTGGCGACAGGGGGCTCACTGAAGCTTTCTTT

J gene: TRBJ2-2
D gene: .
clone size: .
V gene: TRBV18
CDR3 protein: CASSPFPPANTGELFF
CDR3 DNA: TGTGCCAGCTCACCATTTCCGCCAGCGAACACCGGGGAGCTGTTTTTT

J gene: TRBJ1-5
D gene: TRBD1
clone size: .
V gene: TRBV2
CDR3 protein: CASRHRGSFQPQHF
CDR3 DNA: TGTGCCAGCAGACACAGGGGGAGCTTCCAGCCCCAGCATTTT

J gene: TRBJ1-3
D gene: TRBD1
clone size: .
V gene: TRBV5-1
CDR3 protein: CASSLFAGGAGSYTIYF
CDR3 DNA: TGCGCCAGCAGCCTATTCGCAGGGGGCGCCGGGAGTTACACCATATATTTT

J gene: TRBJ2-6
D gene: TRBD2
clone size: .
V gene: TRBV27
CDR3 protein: CASSLFRGAGANVLTF
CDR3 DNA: TGTGCCAGCAGTTTATTCCGGGGGGCTGGGGCCAACGTCCTGACTTTC

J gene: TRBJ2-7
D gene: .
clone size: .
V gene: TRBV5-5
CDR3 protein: CASSPRRDSDEQYF
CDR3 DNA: TGTGCCAGCAGCCCCCGGAGGGATTCCGACGAGCAGTACTTC

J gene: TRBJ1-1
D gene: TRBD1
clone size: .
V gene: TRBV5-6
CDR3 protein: CASSLNPTDRGAFF
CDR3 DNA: TGTGCCAGCAGCTTGAACCCAACTGACAGGGGAGCTTTCTTT

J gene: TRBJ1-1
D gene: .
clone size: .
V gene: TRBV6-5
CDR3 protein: CASTGTANTEAFF
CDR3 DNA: TGTGCCAGCACCGGGACTGCGAACACTGAAGCTTTCTTT

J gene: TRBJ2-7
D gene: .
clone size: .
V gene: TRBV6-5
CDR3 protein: CASGWVTGEQYF
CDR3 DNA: TGTGCCAGCGGTTGGGTGACGGGCGAGCAGTACTTC

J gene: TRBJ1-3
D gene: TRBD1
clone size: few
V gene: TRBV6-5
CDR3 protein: CASQDRGQNTIYF
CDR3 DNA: TGTGCCAGTCAGGACAGGGGTCAGAACACCATATATTTT

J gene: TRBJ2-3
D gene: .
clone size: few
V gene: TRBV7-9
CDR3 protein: CASSLPLATGTDTQYF
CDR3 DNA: TGTGCCAGCAGCTTGCCCCTAGCGACGGGGACAGATACGCAGTATTTT

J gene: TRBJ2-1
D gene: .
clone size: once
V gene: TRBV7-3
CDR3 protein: CASSFVGGPNNEQFF
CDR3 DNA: TGTGCCAGCAGCTTCGTGGGGGGGCCTAACAATGAGCAGTTCTTC

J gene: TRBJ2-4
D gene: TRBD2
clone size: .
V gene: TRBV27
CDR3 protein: CAGEGLAKNIQYF
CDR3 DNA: TGTGCCGGGGAGGGGTTGGCCAAAAACATTCAGTACTTC

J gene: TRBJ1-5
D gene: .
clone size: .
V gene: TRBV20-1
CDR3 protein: CSASIQGSNQPQHF
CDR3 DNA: TGCAGTGCTAGTATACAGGGTAGCAATCAGCCCCAGCATTTT

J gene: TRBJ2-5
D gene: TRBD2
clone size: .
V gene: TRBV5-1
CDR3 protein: CASSLVSGGETQYF
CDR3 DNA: TGCGCCAGCAGCTTGGTATCGGGGGGAGAGACCCAGTACTTC

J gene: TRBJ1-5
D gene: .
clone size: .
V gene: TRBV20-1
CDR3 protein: CSASGGGNQPQHF
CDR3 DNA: TGCAGTGCTAGTGGCGGGGGAAATCAGCCCCAGCATTTT

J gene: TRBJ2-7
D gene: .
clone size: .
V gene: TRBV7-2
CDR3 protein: CASSLNSFYEQYF
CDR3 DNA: TGTGCCAGCAGCTTAAACTCTTTTTACGAGCAGTACTTC

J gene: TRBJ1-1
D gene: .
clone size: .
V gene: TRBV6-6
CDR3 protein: CASSYGSTEAFF
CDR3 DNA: TGTGCCAGCAGTTATGGGAGCACTGAAGCTTTCTTT

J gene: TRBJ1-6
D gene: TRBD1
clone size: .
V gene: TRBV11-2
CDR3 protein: CASSSQGTWDSPLHF
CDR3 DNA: TGTGCCAGCAGCTCACAGGGGACGTGGGATTCACCCCTCCACTTT

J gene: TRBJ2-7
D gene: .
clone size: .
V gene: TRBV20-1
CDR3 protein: CSARGKYEQYF
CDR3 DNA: TGCAGTGCCCGGGGGAAGTACGAGCAGTACTTC

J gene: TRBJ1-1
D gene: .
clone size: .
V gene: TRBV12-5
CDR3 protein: CASGQPRTSDMNTEAFF
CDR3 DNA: TGTGCTAGTGGTCAACCCCGGACCTCGGACATGAACACTGAAGCTTTCTTT

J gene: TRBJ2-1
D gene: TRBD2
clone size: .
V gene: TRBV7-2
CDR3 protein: CASSLSGGVHNEQFF
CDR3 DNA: TGTGCCAGCAGCTTATCGGGGGGGGTCCACAATGAGCAGTTCTTC

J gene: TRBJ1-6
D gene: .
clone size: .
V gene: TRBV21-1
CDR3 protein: CASSFCLGGNSPLHF
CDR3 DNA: TGTGCCAGCAGCTTCTGTTTGGGGGGGAATTCACCCCTCCACTTT

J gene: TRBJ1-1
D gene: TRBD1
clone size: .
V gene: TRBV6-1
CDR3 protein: CASSEFPAGGSEAFF
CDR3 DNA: TGTGCCAGCAGTGAATTCCCTGCAGGGGGCTCTGAAGCTTTCTTT

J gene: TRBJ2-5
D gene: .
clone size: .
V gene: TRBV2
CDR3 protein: CASSVLSQETQYF
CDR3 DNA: TGTGCCAGCAGTGTGCTGAGTCAAGAGACCCAGTACTTC

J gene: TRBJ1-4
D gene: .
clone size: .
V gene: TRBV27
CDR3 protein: CASSDRGTNEKLFF
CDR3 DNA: TGTGCCAGCAGTGACCGGGGGACTAATGAAAAACTGTTTTTT

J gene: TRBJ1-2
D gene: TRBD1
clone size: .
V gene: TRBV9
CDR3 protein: CASSEFSTGQLHGYTF
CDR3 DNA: TGTGCCAGCAGCGAGTTTTCAACGGGACAGCTCCATGGCTACACCTTC

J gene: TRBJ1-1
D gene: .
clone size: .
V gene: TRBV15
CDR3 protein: CATSRQIFDTEAFF
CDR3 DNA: TGTGCCACCAGCCGACAGATCTTTGACACTGAAGCTTTCTTT